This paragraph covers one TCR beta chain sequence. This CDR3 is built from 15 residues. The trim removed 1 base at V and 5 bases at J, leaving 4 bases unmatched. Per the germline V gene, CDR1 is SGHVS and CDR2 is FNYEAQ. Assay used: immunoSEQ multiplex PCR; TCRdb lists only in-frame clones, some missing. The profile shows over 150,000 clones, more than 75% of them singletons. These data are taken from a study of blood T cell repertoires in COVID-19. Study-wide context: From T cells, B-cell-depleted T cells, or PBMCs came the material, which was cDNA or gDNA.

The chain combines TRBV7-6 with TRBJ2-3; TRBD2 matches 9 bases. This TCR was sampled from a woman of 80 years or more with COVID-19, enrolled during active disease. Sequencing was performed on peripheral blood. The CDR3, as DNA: TGTGCCAGCAGCTTAGATGCGGGAGGGATAGATACGCAGTATTTT. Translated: CASSLDAGGIDTQYF.